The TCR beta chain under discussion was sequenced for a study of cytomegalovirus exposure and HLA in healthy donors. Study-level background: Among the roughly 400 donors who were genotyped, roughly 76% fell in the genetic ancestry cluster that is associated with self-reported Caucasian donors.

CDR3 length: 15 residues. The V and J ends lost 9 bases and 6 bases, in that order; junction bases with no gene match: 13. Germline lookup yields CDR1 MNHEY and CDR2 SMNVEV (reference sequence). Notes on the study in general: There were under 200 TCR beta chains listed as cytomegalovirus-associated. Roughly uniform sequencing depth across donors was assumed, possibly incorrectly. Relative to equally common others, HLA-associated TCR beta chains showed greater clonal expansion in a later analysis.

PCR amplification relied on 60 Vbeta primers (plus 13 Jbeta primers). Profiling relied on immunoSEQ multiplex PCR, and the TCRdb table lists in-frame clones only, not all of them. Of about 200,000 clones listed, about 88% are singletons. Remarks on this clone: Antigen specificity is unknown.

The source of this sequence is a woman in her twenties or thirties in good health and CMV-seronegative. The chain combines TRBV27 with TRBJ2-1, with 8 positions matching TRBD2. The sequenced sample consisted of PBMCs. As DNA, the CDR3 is TGTGCCAGTAGGGACCTAGCGGGTAGGGGCAATGAGCAGTTCTTC. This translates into CASRDLAGRGNEQFF.